This T cell receptor beta chain was identified during a study of cytomegalovirus exposure and HLA in healthy donors. PCR primers comprised 60 Vbeta and 13 Jbeta primers. The method was immunoSEQ multiplex PCR; TCRdb's version includes in-frame clones alone and lacks a portion of them. The sample lists about 250,000 clones; approximately 81% were seen once. Germline V CDR1 and CDR2: ENHRY, SYGVKD. V lost 2 bases to trimming and J lost 0 bases, with 14 bases between them. The CDR3 is made up of 16 amino acids. Sequenced material: PBMCs. J is TRBJ2-7 and V is TRBV10-3; TRBD2 is a possible D gene (5 bases). The source is a girl aged 2-15 years in good health and CMV-seronegative. Written as DNA, the CDR3 is TGTGCCATCAGTGAGCCCCTAGCCTTGAGCTCCTACGAGCAGTACTTC. This encodes CAISEPLALSSYEQYF.